A selection of T cell receptor beta chains follows, all from one sample in a study of cytomegalovirus exposure and HLA in healthy donors. The method was immunoSEQ multiplex PCR; TCRdb's version includes in-frame clones alone and lacks a portion of them. The table has some 110,000 clones, more than 70% seen once; the top ten hold approximately 2%. The specimen sequenced was PBMCs. Every receptor here comes from a man aged 18 to 29 in good health and CMV-seronegative. CDR3s include the opening cysteine and the closing phenylalanine or tryptophan. D genes are given only for firm matches. The size entry is marked missing in some rows and otherwise reads once, few, many or a size class.

v_gene	d_gene	abundance	j_gene	CDR3aa	CDR3nt
TRBV5-1	.	.	TRBJ2-1	CASSRPGSSYNEQFF	TGCGCCAGCAGCAGACCGGGTAGCTCCTACAATGAGCAGTTCTTC
TRBV18	.	.	TRBJ1-5	CASSPSYQPQHF	TGTGCCAGCTCACCGAGTTATCAGCCCCAGCATTTT
TRBV10-2	.	.	TRBJ2-3	CASKRPGEGYTQYF	TGCGCCAGCAAACGGCCGGGAGAGGGGTATACGCAGTATTTT
TRBV6-1	.	.	TRBJ2-7	CASGREVSSYEQYF	TGTGCCAGCGGGCGGGAAGTGAGCTCCTACGAGCAGTACTTC
TRBV10-3	TRBD1	.	TRBJ1-2	CAISDDRATTLLGYPGYTF	TGTGCCATCAGTGACGACAGGGCGACTACCCTTCTAGGTTACCCGGGCTACACCTTC
TRBV5-6	.	once	TRBJ1-1	CASSGVGGGTEAFF	TGTGCCAGCAGCGGAGTGGGGGGTGGGACTGAAGCTTTCTTT
TRBV2	TRBD1	.	TRBJ1-1	CASSVGQGNTEAFF	TGTGCCAGCAGTGTGGGACAGGGTAACACTGAAGCTTTCTTT
TRBV28	.	.	TRBJ1-6	CASRFPGQGSSPLHF	TGTGCCAGCAGATTTCCCGGGCAGGGATCCTCACCCCTCCACTTT
TRBV27	.	.	TRBJ2-3	CASSFIADTQYF	TGTGCCAGCAGTTTCATTGCAGATACGCAGTATTTT
TRBV28	TRBD1	.	TRBJ2-1	CASRGFRGEQFF	TGTGCCAGCAGGGGATTCAGGGGGGAGCAGTTCTTC
TRBV5-1	TRBD2	.	TRBJ2-1	CASSSTGLAGVEQFF	TGCGCCAGCAGCTCAACCGGACTAGCGGGAGTTGAGCAGTTCTTC
TRBV7-2	.	.	TRBJ1-6	CASSLRGSSYNSPLHF	TGTGCCAGCAGCTTAAGAGGGAGCTCCTATAATTCACCCCTCCACTTT
TRBV5-1	.	.	TRBJ2-3	CASSWGTYTSTDTQYF	TGCGCCAGCAGCTGGGGGACATATACTAGCACAGATACGCAGTATTTT
TRBV25-1	.	.	TRBJ1-1	CASSGQVDGTEAFF	TGTGCCAGCAGTGGACAGGTTGATGGGACTGAAGCTTTCTTT
TRBV27	TRBD1	.	TRBJ1-5	CASSLKGDRGNQPQHF	TGTGCCAGCAGTTTAAAAGGGGACAGAGGCAATCAGCCCCAGCATTTT
TRBV18	.	.	TRBJ1-1	CASSPVSEGAFF	TGTGCCAGCTCACCTGTGTCGGAGGGGGCTTTCTTT
TRBV19	.	.	TRBJ1-1	CASSPMLREGEAFF	TGTGCCAGTAGCCCGATGTTAAGGGAGGGTGAAGCTTTCTTT
TRBV9	.	few	TRBJ1-1	CASSVGPAGGTEAFF	TGTGCCAGCAGCGTAGGGCCGGCCGGGGGAACTGAAGCTTTCTTT
TRBV13	TRBD1	.	TRBJ1-2	CASSLEGASGGYFYGYTF	TGTGCCAGCAGCTTAGAGGGTGCCTCAGGGGGCTATTTTTATGGCTACACCTTC
TRBV20-1	TRBD1	.	TRBJ1-1	CSALQGRAFF	TGCAGTGCTTTACAGGGGAGGGCTTTCTTT
TRBV7-9	TRBD1	.	TRBJ1-4	CASSPGQGGHEKLFF	TGTGCCAGCAGTCCAGGACAGGGCGGGCATGAAAAACTGTTTTTT
TRBV27	TRBD1	.	TRBJ2-7	CASSSRTGHYEQYF	TGTGCCAGCAGTTCCCGGACAGGGCACTACGAGCAGTACTTC
TRBV10-1	TRBD1	.	TRBJ2-7	CARARDRGQHPFYEQYF	TGCGCCAGAGCCCGGGACAGGGGGCAACATCCCTTTTACGAGCAGTACTTC
TRBV2	TRBD1	once	TRBJ2-7	CASNTGTGFYEQYF	TGTGCCAGTAATACCGGGACAGGCTTCTACGAGCAGTACTTC
TRBV28	.	.	TRBJ2-2	CASSSRPSVFDTGELFF	TGTGCCAGCAGTAGCCGTCCTTCGGTTTTCGACACCGGGGAGCTGTTTTTT
TRBV7-8	.	.	TRBJ2-5	CASSFRGGQETQYF	TGTGCCAGCAGCTTTAGAGGGGGCCAAGAGACCCAGTACTTC
TRBV6-5	TRBD1	.	TRBJ2-7	CASSSTGGRYEQYF	TGTGCCAGCAGTTCGACAGGGGGCAGGTACGAGCAGTACTTC
TRBV6-5	TRBD1	.	TRBJ1-6	CASSYSQGFSPLHF	TGTGCCAGCAGTTACTCACAGGGGTTTTCACCCCTCCACTTT
TRBV7-2	TRBD1	.	TRBJ1-2	CASSARTGKSNGYTF	TGTGCCAGCAGCGCCCGGACAGGGAAGTCTAATGGCTACACCTTC
TRBV6-1	TRBD1	.	TRBJ1-1	CASSDWDRNTEAFF	TGTGCCAGCAGCGACTGGGACAGGAACACTGAAGCTTTCTTT
TRBV19	.	.	TRBJ1-6	CASTVRVIEDSPLHF	TGTGCCAGTACCGTCCGCGTAATCGAAGATTCACCCCTCCACTTT
TRBV27	.	.	TRBJ2-1	CASRVLGNEQFF	TGTGCCAGCAGAGTACTCGGCAATGAGCAGTTCTTC
TRBV7-9	.	.	TRBJ2-7	CASSRPLGDEQYF	TGTGCCAGCAGCCGACCCCTAGGGGACGAGCAGTACTTC
TRBV30	TRBD2	few	TRBJ2-7	CAWSLAGSLGEQYF	TGTGCCTGGAGCCTAGCGGGGAGCCTGGGGGAGCAGTACTTC
TRBV11-2	TRBD1	.	TRBJ1-2	CASSSTGGNGYTF	TGTGCCAGCAGCTCCACAGGGGGGAATGGCTACACCTTC
TRBV19	.	few	TRBJ1-1	CASSIRREGTEAFF	TGTGCCAGTAGTATTCGGAGGGAAGGGACTGAAGCTTTCTTT
TRBV29-1	.	.	TRBJ1-1	CSVESLQNTEAFF	TGCAGCGTTGAATCCTTACAGAACACTGAAGCTTTCTTT
TRBV16	.	.	TRBJ1-6	CASSRVFRGSRSPLHF	TGTGCCAGCAGCCGTGTCTTTCGGGGGAGTAGATCACCCCTCCACTTT
TRBV27	TRBD1	.	TRBJ2-2	CASRDSDRGKTGELFF	TGTGCCAGCAGAGATTCGGACAGGGGGAAGACCGGGGAGCTGTTTTTT
TRBV10-1	TRBD1	.	TRBJ2-7	CASSESVGTGIREQYF	TGCGCCAGCAGTGAGTCGGTGGGGACAGGGATACGGGAGCAGTACTTC
TRBV11-3	TRBD2	.	TRBJ2-4	CASGREDKNIQYF	TGTGCCAGCGGGCGGGAGGACAAAAACATTCAGTACTTC
TRBV27	TRBD1	.	TRBJ2-3	CASSPGTGSFTDTQYF	TGTGCCAGCAGTCCGGGGACAGGGAGCTTCACAGATACGCAGTATTTT
TRBV27	TRBD2	.	TRBJ2-1	CASGEISGGAGEQFF	TGTGCCAGCGGTGAAATTAGCGGGGGGGCAGGTGAGCAGTTCTTC
TRBV5-8	.	.	TRBJ2-2	CASSLATAKPSHTGELFF	TGTGCCAGCAGCTTGGCAACAGCTAAACCCTCCCACACCGGGGAGCTGTTTTTT
TRBV2	TRBD1	.	TRBJ1-2	CASSEVFARQGVYGYTF	TGTGCCAGCAGTGAAGTGTTTGCGAGACAGGGGGTTTATGGCTACACCTTC
TRBV7-9	TRBD1	.	TRBJ2-3	CASSPLGQGITDTQYF	TGTGCCAGCAGCCCCCTGGGACAGGGGATCACAGATACGCAGTATTTT
TRBV6-5	.	.	TRBJ2-3	CASSLGTGTQYF	TGTGCCAGCAGTCTAGGGACTGGTACGCAGTATTTT